This T cell receptor (beta chain) was captured by sequencing in a study of vaccination and CD4 T cells after COVID-19 (dated by TCRdb to between 2021 and 2024). Regarding the complete study: In the convalescent cohort there were six males and four females, among whom were two Hispanic individuals, seven Caucasians, two Asians and one multiracial person. Participants received two doses of either the Pfizer-BioNTech BNT162b2 vaccine (n=8) or the Moderna mRNA-1273 vaccine (n=2). Post-COVID blood samples from convalescent patients were collected a median of approximately 93 days after diagnosis, with a range of roughly 30 to 170 days. Post-vaccine blood samples were obtained a median of about 72 days after the second vaccine dose, with a range of roughly 12 to 250 days. The cultures were stimulated with overlapping spike peptide pools from SARS-CoV-2 and from the common cold coronaviruses HCoV-NL63, HCoV-OC43 and HCoV-229E. Control cultures used a CEFX viral epitope pool as positive control, an HIV-1 Nef peptide pool as negative control, or no peptide. The spike-specific CD4+ TCR repertoire was compared before and after mRNA vaccination in under 11 COVID-19 convalescent patients and several infection-naive healthy vaccine recipients. An earlier paper using these donors assessed, at the TCR clonotype level, memory CD4+ T cell crossreactivity between SARS-CoV-2 and common cold coronavirus spike proteins. Overall results and qualifications from the work: Although the median number of SARS-CoV-2-reactive clonotypes went up from roughly 19 after infection to roughly 40 after vaccination, the increase was not significant. Nearly all vaccine-specific clones in convalescent patients (304 of 307) were mono-reactive for SARS-CoV-2 spike rather than cross-reactive with common cold coronaviruses. Relatively few convalescent patients were included in the study, and early timepoints after natural infection were not analyzed. In convalescent patients, a median about 84% of post-vaccine SARS-CoV-2-reactive clones were detected only after vaccination, and vaccine-specific priming was suggested by this finding.

Spanning cysteine to phenylalanine, the CDR3 consists of 15 amino acids. This entry keeps only the CDR3 DNA: 45 bases, framed from base 1. In the germline V gene, CDR1 corresponds to SNHLY and CDR2 to FYNNEI. As to this clonotype: Its antigen remains undetermined. Germline is not matched at one junction end, which may reflect a read error.

Library creation used PCR. At the Johns Hopkins FTIC core, DNA from the cultured CD4+ T cells underwent TCR sequencing with the Oncomine TCR Beta short-read assay. The QIAamp micro DNA kit was used to extract genomic DNA from the cultured CD4+ T cells. Oncomine TCR Beta libraries from cultured CD4+ T cells were pooled using unique dual indexes and sequenced on an Illumina iSeq 100. In the source study's methods: Non-productive sequences were filtered out, and CDR3s that did not start with C, did not end with F or W, or were shorter than 7 amino acids were discarded. The MANAFEST web application identified antigen-specific clonotypes by comparing peptide-stimulated wells against reference wells and other culture wells. Positive clones required FDR below 0.05, an odds ratio above 5, and productive frequency above 0.1% in at least two of three replicate wells. Cross-reactive clonotypes were defined as significantly expanded in both SARS-CoV-2 spike wells and at least one common cold coronavirus spike condition. Similarity between CDR3 sequences was evaluated in R version 3.6.1 using Levenshtein distances (stringdist) and unrooted phylogenetic trees (ape). TCRdb reworked the public reads: Q25 trimming with fastp, MiXCR clone assembly, productive beta chains retained. Rows are combined by CDR3 protein, so each entry shows the most common genes and DNA. These V and J calls rely on TCRdb rather than the paper's analysis. Here the sample has about 7,100 distinct CDR3 sequences; just over 45% occur a single time. The ten largest clones represent about 33% of the sample.

Interpreted using the paper, the treatment or condition label stands for: approximately 11-day PBMC culture with coronavirus spike peptide pools or control peptides (ViraFEST assay). CD4+ T cells from unexposed donors were collected before the COVID-19 pandemic (2011-2018). To expand antigen-specific T cells with peptide pools and then pick out the expanded clonotypes through TCR sequencing, the study relied on the ViraFEST assay. Each well held millions of PBMCs cultured with approximately 10 ug/ml peptide pools in IMDM containing roughly 5% human AB serum and roughly 10 IU/ml IL-2. On days 3 and 7, half of the culture medium was replaced with fresh IL-2-containing medium. After about 11 days of culture, CD4+ T cells were isolated by negative selection using the EasySep CD4+ T cell isolation kit. Unexposed donor CD4+ T cells were tested for reactivity to SARS-CoV-2 S and N and four common cold coronavirus spike pools, as cell number allowed. Ficoll-Paque Plus gradient centrifugation was used to isolate PBMCs from whole blood, and the isolated PBMCs were then either used fresh or cryopreserved at -140C. Triplicate wells were generally used for each culture condition. Leukapheresis product for the unexposed donors was bought commercially.

The sample comprised CD4+ T cells from blood, cultured in vitro. This chain is built from TRBV2 and TRBJ2-1; TRBD1 could be the D gene, as 6 bases match. The TCR originated in a human donor in good health. Here the CDR3 is given as CASREGQNLYNEQFF. The nucleotide sequence is given as TGTGCCAGCAGAGAAGGACAGAATCTTTACAATGAGCAGTTCTTC.